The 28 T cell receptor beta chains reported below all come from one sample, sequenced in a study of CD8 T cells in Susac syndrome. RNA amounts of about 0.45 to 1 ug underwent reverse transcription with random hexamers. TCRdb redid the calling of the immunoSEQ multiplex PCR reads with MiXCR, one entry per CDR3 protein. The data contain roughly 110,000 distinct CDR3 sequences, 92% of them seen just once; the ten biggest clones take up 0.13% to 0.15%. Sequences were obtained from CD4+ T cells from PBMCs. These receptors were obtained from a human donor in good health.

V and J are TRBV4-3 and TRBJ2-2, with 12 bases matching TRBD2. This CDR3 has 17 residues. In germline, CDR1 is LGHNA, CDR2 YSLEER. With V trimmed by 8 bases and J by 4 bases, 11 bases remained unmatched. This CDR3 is CASHQNGLAGRTGELFF. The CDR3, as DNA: TGCGCCAGCCACCAGAACGGACTAGCGGGGCGCACCGGGGAGCTGTTTTTT.

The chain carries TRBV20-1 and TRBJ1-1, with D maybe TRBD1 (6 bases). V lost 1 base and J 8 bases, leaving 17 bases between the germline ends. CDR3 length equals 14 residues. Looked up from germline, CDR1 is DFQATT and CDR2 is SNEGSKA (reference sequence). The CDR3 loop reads CSARGAAGQFEAFF. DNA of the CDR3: TGCAGTGCTAGAGGGGCGGCGGGACAATTCGAAGCTTTCTTT.

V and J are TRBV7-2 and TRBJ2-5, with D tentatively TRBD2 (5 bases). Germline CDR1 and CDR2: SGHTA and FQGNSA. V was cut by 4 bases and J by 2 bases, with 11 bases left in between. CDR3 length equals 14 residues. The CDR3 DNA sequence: TGTGCCAGCAGCTGGGAGCGGAGGCAAGAGACCCAGTACTTC. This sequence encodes CASSWERRQETQYF.

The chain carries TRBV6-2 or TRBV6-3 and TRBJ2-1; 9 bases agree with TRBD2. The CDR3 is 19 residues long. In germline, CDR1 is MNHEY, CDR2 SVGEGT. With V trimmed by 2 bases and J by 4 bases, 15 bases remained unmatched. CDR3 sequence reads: CASSYVRGITSGFYNEQFF. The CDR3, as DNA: TGTGCCAGCAGTTACGTCAGGGGGATTACTAGCGGGTTTTACAATGAGCAGTTCTTC.

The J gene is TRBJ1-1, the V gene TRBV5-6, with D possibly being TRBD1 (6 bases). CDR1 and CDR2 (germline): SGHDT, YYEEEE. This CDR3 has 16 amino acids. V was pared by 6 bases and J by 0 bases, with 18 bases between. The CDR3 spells CASTREGGPLNTEAFF. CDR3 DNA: TGTGCCAGCACGAGAGAGGGGGGGCCCTTGAACACTGAAGCTTTCTTT.

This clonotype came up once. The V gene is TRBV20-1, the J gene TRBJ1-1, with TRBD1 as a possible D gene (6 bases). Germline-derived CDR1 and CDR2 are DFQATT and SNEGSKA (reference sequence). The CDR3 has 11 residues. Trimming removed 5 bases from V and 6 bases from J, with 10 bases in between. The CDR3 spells CSAERGSEAFF. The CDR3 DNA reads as TGCAGTGCTGAAAGGGGGTCTGAAGCTTTCTTT.

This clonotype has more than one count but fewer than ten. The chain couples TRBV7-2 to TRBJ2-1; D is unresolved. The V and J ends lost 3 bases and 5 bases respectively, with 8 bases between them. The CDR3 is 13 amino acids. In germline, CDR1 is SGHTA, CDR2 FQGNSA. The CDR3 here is CASSFNRDNEQFF. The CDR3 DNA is TGTGCCAGCAGCTTCAATCGGGACAATGAGCAGTTCTTC.

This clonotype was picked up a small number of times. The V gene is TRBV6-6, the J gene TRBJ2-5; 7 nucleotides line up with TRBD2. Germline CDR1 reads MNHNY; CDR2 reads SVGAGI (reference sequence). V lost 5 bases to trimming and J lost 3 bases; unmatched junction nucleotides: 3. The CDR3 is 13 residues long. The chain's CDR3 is CASSPGGEETQYF. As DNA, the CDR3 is TGTGCCAGCAGTCCGGGAGGCGAAGAGACCCAGTACTTC.

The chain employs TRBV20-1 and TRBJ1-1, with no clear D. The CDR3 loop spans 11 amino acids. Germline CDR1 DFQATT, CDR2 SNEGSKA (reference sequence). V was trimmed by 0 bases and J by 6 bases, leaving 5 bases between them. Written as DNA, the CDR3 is TGCAGTGCTAGAGATGCTGCTGAAGCTTTCTTT. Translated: CSARDAAEAFF.

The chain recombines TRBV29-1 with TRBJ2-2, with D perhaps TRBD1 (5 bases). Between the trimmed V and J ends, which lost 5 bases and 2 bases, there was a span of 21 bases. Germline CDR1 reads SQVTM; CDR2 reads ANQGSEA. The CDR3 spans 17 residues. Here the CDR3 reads CSVSPLKGQKNTGELFF. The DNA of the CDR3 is TGCAGCGTTTCCCCTCTTAAGGGGCAGAAAAACACCGGGGAGCTGTTTTTT.

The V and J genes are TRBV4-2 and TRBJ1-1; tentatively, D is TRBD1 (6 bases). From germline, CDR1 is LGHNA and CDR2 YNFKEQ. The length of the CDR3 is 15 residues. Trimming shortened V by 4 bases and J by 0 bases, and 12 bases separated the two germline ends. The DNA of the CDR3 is TGTGCCAGCAGCCGGACCGGGACACTGAACACTGAAGCTTTCTTT. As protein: CASSRTGTLNTEAFF.

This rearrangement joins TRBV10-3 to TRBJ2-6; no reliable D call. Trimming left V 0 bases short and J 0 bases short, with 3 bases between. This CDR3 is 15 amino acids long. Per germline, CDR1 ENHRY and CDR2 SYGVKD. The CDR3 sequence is CAISESGSGANVLTF. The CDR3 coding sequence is TGTGCCATCAGTGAGTCGGGCTCTGGGGCCAACGTCCTGACTTTC.

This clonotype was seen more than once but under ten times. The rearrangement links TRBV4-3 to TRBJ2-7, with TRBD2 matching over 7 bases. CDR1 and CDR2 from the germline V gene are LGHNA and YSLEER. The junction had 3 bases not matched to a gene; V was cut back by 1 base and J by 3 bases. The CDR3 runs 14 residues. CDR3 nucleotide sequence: TGCGCCAGCAGCCAAGGACTAGCCGACTACGAGCAGTACTTC. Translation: CASSQGLADYEQYF.

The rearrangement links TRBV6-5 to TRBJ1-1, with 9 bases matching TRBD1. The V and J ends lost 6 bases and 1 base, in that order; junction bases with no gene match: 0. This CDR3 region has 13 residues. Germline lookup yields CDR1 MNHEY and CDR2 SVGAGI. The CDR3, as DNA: TGTGCCAGCAGGGACAGGGGGAACACTGAAGCTTTCTTT. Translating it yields CASRDRGNTEAFF.

The CDR3 loop reads CAVHRDVNTEAFF. The CDR3, as DNA: TGTGCCGTCCACAGGGACGTAAACACTGAAGCTTTCTTT. The V gene is TRBV10-3, the J gene TRBJ1-1; TRBD1 is a possible D gene (6 bases). V lost 11 bases to trimming and J lost 2 bases, with 15 bases between them. The CDR3 contains 13 residues. In germline, CDR1 is ENHRY, CDR2 SYGVKD.

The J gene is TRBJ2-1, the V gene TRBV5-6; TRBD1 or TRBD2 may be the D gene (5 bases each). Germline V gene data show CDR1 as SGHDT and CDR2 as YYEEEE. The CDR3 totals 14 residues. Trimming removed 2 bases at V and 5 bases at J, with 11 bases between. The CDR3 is CASSFGAANNEQFF. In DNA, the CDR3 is TGTGCCAGCAGCTTCGGGGCAGCAAACAATGAGCAGTTCTTC.

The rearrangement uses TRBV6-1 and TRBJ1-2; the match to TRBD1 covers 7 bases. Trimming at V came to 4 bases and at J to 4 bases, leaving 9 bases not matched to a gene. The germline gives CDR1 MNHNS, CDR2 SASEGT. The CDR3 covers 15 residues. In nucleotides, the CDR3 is TGTGCCAGCAGTGTAGGGACAGCCTCTTCCTATGGCTACACCTTC. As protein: CASSVGTASSYGYTF.

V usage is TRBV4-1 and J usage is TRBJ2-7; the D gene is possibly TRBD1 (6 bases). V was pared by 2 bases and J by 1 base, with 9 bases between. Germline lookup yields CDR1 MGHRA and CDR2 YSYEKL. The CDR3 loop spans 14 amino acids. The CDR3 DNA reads TGCGCCAGCAGCCAACAGGGGTCGTCCTACGAGCAGTACTTC. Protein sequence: CASSQQGSSYEQYF.

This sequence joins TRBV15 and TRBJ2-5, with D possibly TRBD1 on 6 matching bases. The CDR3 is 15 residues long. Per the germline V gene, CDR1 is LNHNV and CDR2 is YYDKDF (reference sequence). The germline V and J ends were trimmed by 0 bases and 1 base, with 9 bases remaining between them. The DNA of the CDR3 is TGTGCCACCAGCAGAGAAGGGGGAAGCCAAGAGACCCAGTACTTC. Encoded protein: CATSREGGSQETQYF.

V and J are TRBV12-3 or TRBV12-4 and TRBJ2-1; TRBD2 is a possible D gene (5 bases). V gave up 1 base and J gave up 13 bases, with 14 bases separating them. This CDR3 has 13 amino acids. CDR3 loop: CASSLGGLLSQFF. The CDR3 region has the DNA TGTGCCAGCAGTTTAGGAGGACTTCTCTCCCAGTTCTTC.

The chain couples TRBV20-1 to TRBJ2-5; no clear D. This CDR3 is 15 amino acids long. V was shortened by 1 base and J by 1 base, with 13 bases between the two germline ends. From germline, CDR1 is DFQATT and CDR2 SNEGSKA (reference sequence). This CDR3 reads CSARASRTIQETQYF. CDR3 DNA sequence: TGCAGTGCTAGAGCCAGCAGAACAATCCAAGAGACCCAGTACTTC.

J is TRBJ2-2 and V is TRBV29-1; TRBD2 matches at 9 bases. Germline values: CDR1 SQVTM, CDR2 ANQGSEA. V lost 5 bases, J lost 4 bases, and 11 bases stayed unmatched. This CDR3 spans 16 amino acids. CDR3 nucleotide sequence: TGCAGCGTTTCCTACGCGGGAGGGCCGGGCACCGGGGAGCTGTTTTTT. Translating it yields CSVSYAGGPGTGELFF.

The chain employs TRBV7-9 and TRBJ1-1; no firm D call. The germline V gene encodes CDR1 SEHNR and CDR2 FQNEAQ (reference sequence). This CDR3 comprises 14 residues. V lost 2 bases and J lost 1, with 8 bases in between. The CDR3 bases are TGTGCCAGCAGCTTACGGGCGACGAACACTGAAGCTTTCTTT. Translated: CASSLRATNTEAFF.

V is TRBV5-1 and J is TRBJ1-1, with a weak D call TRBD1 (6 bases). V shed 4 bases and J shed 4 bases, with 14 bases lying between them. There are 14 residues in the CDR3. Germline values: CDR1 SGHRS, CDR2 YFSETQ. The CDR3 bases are TGCGCCAGCAGCAGCCCGGGACACATCACTGAAGCTTTCTTT. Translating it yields CASSSPGHITEAFF.

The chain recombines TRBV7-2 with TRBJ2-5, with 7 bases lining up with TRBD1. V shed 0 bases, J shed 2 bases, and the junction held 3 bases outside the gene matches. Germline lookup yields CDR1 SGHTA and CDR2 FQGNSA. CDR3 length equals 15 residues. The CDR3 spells CASSLASTGQETQYF. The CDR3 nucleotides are TGTGCCAGCAGCTTAGCTTCGACAGGGCAAGAGACCCAGTACTTC.

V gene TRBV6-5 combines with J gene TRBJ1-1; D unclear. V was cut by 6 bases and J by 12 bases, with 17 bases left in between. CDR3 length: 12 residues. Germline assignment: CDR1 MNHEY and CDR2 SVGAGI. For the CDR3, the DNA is TGTGCCAGCAGCCCGGACCACAGTGGGACTTTCTTT. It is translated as CASSPDHSGTFF.

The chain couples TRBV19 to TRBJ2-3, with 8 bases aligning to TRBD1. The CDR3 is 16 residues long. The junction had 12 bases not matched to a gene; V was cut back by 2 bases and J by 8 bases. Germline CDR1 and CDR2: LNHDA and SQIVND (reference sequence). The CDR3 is CASSISSGGEGSTQYF. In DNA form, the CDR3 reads TGTGCCAGTAGTATAAGTTCAGGGGGCGAGGGATCTACGCAGTATTTT.

This CDR3 reads CASSLVPGTELYEQYF. The CDR3 region has the DNA TGTGCCAGCAGCTTAGTTCCCGGGACGGAGCTTTACGAGCAGTACTTC. The rearrangement uses TRBV11-2 and TRBJ2-7; D is perhaps TRBD1 or TRBD2 (5 bases each). This CDR3 contains 16 residues. CDR1 is SGHAT, CDR2 FQNNGV, per germline. With 1 base removed from V and 4 bases from J, the gap between germline ends came to 17 bases.